The 6 T cell receptor beta chains below come from one sample, sequenced in a study of CD8+CD57+ T cells in acquired aplastic anemia. For sequencing, patients were chosen who had shown expansion of CD8+CD57+ cells by flow cytometry. Genomic DNA constituted the template upon which TCR beta VDJ and CDR3 profiling was performed. TCRdb reprocessed the reads with MiXCR, giving one entry per CDR3 protein. Altogether about 95,000 distinct CDR3 sequences are present, around 68% being singletons, with the ten largest covering 65%. Sequencing used sorted CD4+, CD8+, or CD8+CD57+ T cells (not recorded which) from PBMCs. The receptors come from a human donor with aplastic anemia.

This chain links TRBV7-3 with TRBJ1-4, with 7 bases identical to TRBD1. The CDR3 extends over 14 amino acids. The trim removed 5 bases at V and 8 bases at J, leaving 8 bases unmatched. CDR1 is SGHTA and CDR2 is FQGTGA in the germline V gene. The CDR3 DNA follows: TGTGCCAGCAGCGTCAGGGGGTCGGAGGAAAAACTGTTTTTT. Amino acids: CASSVRGSEEKLFF.

The genes are TRBV6-4 and TRBJ2-3, with D possibly being TRBD2 (5 bases). CDR1 and CDR2 from the germline V gene are MRHNA and SNTAGT. Deletions cut 5 bases from V and 1 base from J, with 13 bases between. There are 15 residues in the CDR3. CDR3 region: CASSHPVGGTDTQYF. In DNA, the CDR3 is TGTGCCAGCAGTCACCCCGTCGGGGGCACAGATACGCAGTATTTT.

The CDR3 loop is CASSGVGLAGGRSDTQYF. The CDR3 nucleotides are TGCGCCAGCAGTGGGGTTGGACTAGCGGGAGGGCGTTCAGATACGCAGTATTTT. The chain joins TRBV10-2 to TRBJ2-3; 15 nucleotides align to TRBD2. The CDR3 contains 18 residues. J gave up 4 bases and V 4 bases, and 9 bases lay outside the gene matches. Germline CDR1 is WSHSY and CDR2 is SAAADI.

V usage is TRBV7-9 and J usage is TRBJ2-7; 8 bases align to TRBD2. The CDR3 consists of 15 residues. V gave up 3 bases and J gave up 1 base; unmatched junction bases: 5. Germline V gene data show CDR1 as SEHNR and CDR2 as FQNEAQ (reference sequence). The CDR3 bases are TGTGCCAGCAGCTTCTCTAGCGGGTATTCCTACGAGCAGTACTTC. Amino acid sequence: CASSFSSGYSYEQYF.

This clonotype turned up a few times. The chain carries TRBV29-1 and TRBJ2-7; D is unresolved. The V gene lost 0 bases and the J gene lost 4 bases, with 4 bases spanning the gap. This CDR3 region has 11 residues. Germline CDR1 reads SQVTM; CDR2 reads ANQGSEA. DNA of the CDR3: TGCAGCGTTGAAGAGACTTACGAGCAGTACTTC. It encodes CSVEETYEQYF.

The V call is TRBV20-1, the J call TRBJ1-2; D is unresolved. Germline V gives CDR1 DFQATT, CDR2 SNEGSKA (reference sequence). The ends were cut back, 6 bases at V and 8 bases at J, with 22 bases in the middle. The CDR3 totals 14 residues. The CDR3 region has the DNA TGCAGTGCGCCCGCCGCGGCAGCCCAAAGAGGCTACACCTTC. Its translation: CSAPAAAAQRGYTF.